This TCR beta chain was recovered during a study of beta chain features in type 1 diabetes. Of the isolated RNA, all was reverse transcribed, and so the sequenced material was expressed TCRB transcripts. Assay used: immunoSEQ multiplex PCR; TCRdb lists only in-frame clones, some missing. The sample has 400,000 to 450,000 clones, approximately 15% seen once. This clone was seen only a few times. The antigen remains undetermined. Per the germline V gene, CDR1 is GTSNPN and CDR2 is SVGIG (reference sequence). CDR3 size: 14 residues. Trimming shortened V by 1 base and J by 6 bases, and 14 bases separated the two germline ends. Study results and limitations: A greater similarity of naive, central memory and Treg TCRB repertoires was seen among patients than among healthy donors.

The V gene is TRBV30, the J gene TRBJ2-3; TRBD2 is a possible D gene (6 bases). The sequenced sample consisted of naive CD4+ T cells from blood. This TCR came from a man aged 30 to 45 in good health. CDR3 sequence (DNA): TGTGCCTGGAGTGCCGGAGGGAGTCGGGATACGCAGTATTTT. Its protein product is CAWSAGGSRDTQYF.